The 27 T cell receptor beta chains below all came from one sample that was sequenced in a study of blood T cell repertoires in COVID-19. Profiling relied on immunoSEQ multiplex PCR, and the TCRdb table lists in-frame clones only, not all of them. This table holds roughly 150,000 clones, around 80% found once. The specimen sequenced was peripheral blood. These receptors were obtained from a woman older than 75 with acute or convalescent COVID-19.

This chain joins TRBV4-3 and TRBJ2-7, with D hard to call. The CDR3 runs 17 residues. V lost 6 bases and J 0 bases, leaving 21 bases between the germline ends. Germline CDR1 is LGHNA and CDR2 is YSLEER. CDR3: CASSHGGGPTYSYEQYF. CDR3 DNA: TGCGCCAGCAGTCATGGTGGCGGCCCCACTTACTCCTACGAGCAGTACTTC.

The genes are TRBV7-2 and TRBJ1-2; 9 positions agree with TRBD1. Germline CDR1 is SGHTA and CDR2 is FQGNSA. Unmatched junction bases numbered 8, after V lost 5 bases and J lost 4 bases. This CDR3 is 15 amino acids long. CDR3 sequence: CASSLDRGRIYGYTF. The CDR3 DNA reads TGTGCCAGCAGCCTGGACAGGGGCCGAATCTATGGCTACACCTTC. Complete variable domain (other parts from reference TRBV7-2 and TRBJ1-2): GAGVSQSPSNKVTEKGKDVELRCDPISGHTALYWYRQSLGQGLEFLIYFQGNSAPDKSGLPSDRFSAERTGGSVSTLTIQRTQQEDSAVYLCASSLDRGRIYGYTFGSGTRLTVV.

The V call is TRBV9, the J call TRBJ1-2; D gene unclear. This CDR3 is 15 amino acids long. Per the germline V gene, CDR1 is SGDLS and CDR2 is YYNGEE. Trimming shortened V by 3 bases and J by 0 bases, and 12 bases separated the two germline ends. The CDR3 spells CASSASTYSNYGYTF. Here the CDR3 DNA reads TGTGCCAGCAGCGCCTCGACATATTCTAACTATGGCTACACCTTC.

The chain is built from TRBV27 and TRBJ2-3, with TRBD2 matching over 14 bases. This CDR3 has 20 amino acids. Germline CDR1 MNHEY, CDR2 SMNVEV (reference sequence). Losses at the gene ends were 0 bases for V and 2 bases for J; bases not matched to a gene: 10. The CDR3, as DNA: TGTGCCAGCAGTTTATCGAAGGGACTAGCGGGAGTCCCGCTCACAGATACGCAGTATTTT. It yields the protein CASSLSKGLAGVPLTDTQYF.

The chain links TRBV7-2 to TRBJ2-6, with TRBD2 as a possible D gene (7 bases). V was trimmed by 5 bases and J by 3 bases, leaving 20 bases between them. CDR3 length: 18 amino acids. The germline CDR1 and CDR2 sequences are SGHTA and FQGNSA. Here the CDR3 reads CASSPRGAGAGGANVLTF. CDR3 bases: TGTGCCAGCAGCCCCCGGGGGGCGGGGGCGGGTGGGGCCAACGTCCTGACTTTC.

V gene TRBV25-1 combines with J gene TRBJ1-3, with 8 nucleotides matching TRBD1. J lost 3 bases, V lost 3 bases, and 1 base had no gene match. Germline-derived CDR1 and CDR2 are MGHDK and SYGVNS. The CDR3 covers 14 residues. This CDR3 reads CASSDRGHGNTIYF. As DNA, the CDR3 is TGTGCCAGCAGTGACAGGGGGCATGGAAACACCATATATTTT.

The chain carries TRBV2 and TRBJ1-3, with D possibly matching TRBD1 (5 bases). This CDR3 contains 15 residues. Germline V gene lookup returns CDR1 SNHLY and CDR2 FYNNEI. The V gene lost 1 base and the J gene lost 4 bases, with 11 bases spanning the gap. CDR3 in DNA: TGTGCCAGCAGTGAAGGGACAATCCCCGGAAACACCATATATTTT. Protein sequence: CASSEGTIPGNTIYF.

Only a few counts were recorded for this clone. Within the sample, other DNA sequences also encode this same CDR3. V and J are TRBV5-1 and TRBJ2-7; 8 positions match TRBD1. After removal of 4 bases from V and 2 bases from J, the junction contained 8 bases not matched to a gene. CDR1 and CDR2 (germline): SGHRS, YFSETQ. The CDR3 contains 15 residues. The CDR3 protein is CASSLTGTGAYEQYF. The CDR3 nucleotides are TGCGCCAGCAGCCTTACCGGGACAGGAGCCTACGAGCAGTACTTC.

This clone was detected ten times or more. The chain couples TRBV27 to TRBJ1-6; D is unresolved. V was trimmed by 4 bases and J by 7 bases, leaving 8 bases between them. This CDR3 is built from 13 residues. Germline V gene data show CDR1 as MNHEY and CDR2 as SMNVEV (reference sequence). The CDR3 is CASSYARNSPLHF. As DNA, the CDR3 is TGTGCCAGCAGTTATGCGCGAAATTCACCCCTCCACTTT.

The gene calls are TRBV9 and TRBJ2-3, with TRBD2 matching over 9 bases. Trimming cost V 4 bases and J 3 bases; bases outside gene matches: 9. Germline V gene lookup returns CDR1 SGDLS and CDR2 YYNGEE. This CDR3 spans 16 amino acids. The CDR3, as DNA: TGTGCCAGCAGCTCCCGGACTAGCGAGGGAACAGATACGCAGTATTTT. Translation gives CASSSRTSEGTDTQYF.

V and J are TRBV6-5 and TRBJ1-4, with a weak D call TRBD1 (5 bases). This CDR3 is built from 13 residues. Trimming left V 7 bases short and J 6 bases short, with 12 bases between. The germline V gene has CDR1 MNHEY and CDR2 SVGAGI. The CDR3 sequence is CASMGRGYEKLFF. The CDR3 bases are TGTGCCAGCATGGGGCGGGGGTATGAAAAACTGTTTTTT.

V and J are TRBV6-5 and TRBJ2-3; 7 bases line up with TRBD2. V lost 0 bases to trimming and J lost 5 bases; unmatched junction nucleotides: 5. The CDR3 runs 15 residues. CDR1 is MNHEY, CDR2 SVGAGI, per germline. The CDR3 sequence is CASSYSLAAEDTQYF. In DNA form, the CDR3 reads TGTGCCAGCAGTTACTCGCTAGCGGCGGAAGATACGCAGTATTTT.

The V call is TRBV15, the J call TRBJ2-1; 15 bases align to TRBD2. The CDR3 spans 17 residues. Germline V gene sequence: CDR1 LNHNV, CDR2 YYDKDF (reference sequence). V trimming: 1 base; J trimming: 9 bases; junction bases outside the gene matches: 7. CDR3 in amino acids: CATSRVSGTSGRSEQFF. The CDR3 bases are TGTGCCACCAGCAGAGTGTCAGGGACTAGCGGGAGGTCTGAGCAGTTCTTC.

J is TRBJ2-7 and V is TRBV3-1 (or the pseudogene TRBV3-2); TRBD2 matches at 11 bases. Germline trimming cut 6 bases from V and 7 bases from J; bases unmatched to any gene: 5. The CDR3 is 13 residues long. Germline assignment: CDR1 LGHDT and CDR2 YNNKEL (reference sequence). This CDR3 is CASRGTSGGEQYF. The CDR3 region has the DNA TGTGCCAGCAGGGGGACTAGCGGAGGAGAGCAGTACTTC.

The chain employs TRBV28 and TRBJ2-7; 9 nucleotides line up with TRBD2. The CDR3 covers 15 residues. The V and J ends lost 6 bases and 6 bases, in that order; junction bases with no gene match: 12. Germline V gene lookup returns CDR1 MDHEN and CDR2 SYDVKM. CDR3: CASRPSAGGPSEQYF. CDR3 nucleotides: TGTGCCAGCAGGCCGTCGGCGGGAGGGCCTAGCGAGCAGTACTTC.

This chain uses TRBV6-5 with TRBJ2-7; D ambiguous. V lost 8 bases to trimming and J lost 5 bases, with 10 bases between them. Germline assignment: CDR1 MNHEY and CDR2 SVGAGI. This CDR3 is 11 amino acids long. This CDR3 is CASRRSNEQYF. The CDR3 DNA follows: TGTGCCAGCCGTCGGTCGAACGAGCAGTACTTC.

This sequence joins TRBV6-5 and TRBJ2-2; either TRBD1 or TRBD2 may fit D (5 bases each). V shed 7 bases and J shed 1 base, with 16 bases lying between them. The CDR3 extends over 16 amino acids. CDR1 and CDR2 (germline): MNHEY, SVGAGI. CDR3: CASTYSGPWNTGELFF. In DNA form, the CDR3 reads TGTGCCAGCACCTACTCGGGGCCTTGGAACACCGGGGAGCTGTTTTTT.

The genes are TRBV11-2 and TRBJ2-1; 7 nucleotides match TRBD1. Germline CDR1 is SGHAT and CDR2 is FQNNGV. Trimming took 3 bases from V and 0 from J; bases not matched to a gene: 2. This CDR3 region has 15 residues. For the CDR3, the DNA is TGTGCCAGCAGCTTGGCAGGGGGCTCCTACAATGAGCAGTTCTTC. Translating it yields CASSLAGGSYNEQFF.

This rearrangement joins TRBV29-1 to TRBJ2-7, with D unresolved. V lost 6 bases to trimming and J lost 0 bases, with 9 bases between them. The CDR3 spans 12 residues. CDR1 and CDR2 (germline): SQVTM, ANQGSEA. The CDR3 loop is CSVLKSSYEQYF. The CDR3 DNA is TGCAGCGTCCTAAAGAGCTCCTACGAGCAGTACTTC.

V usage is TRBV2 and J usage is TRBJ2-7; 10 positions match TRBD1. The CDR3 has 16 residues. Unmatched junction bases numbered 9, after V lost 6 bases and J lost 1 base. Germline CDR1 and CDR2: SNHLY and FYNNEI. CDR3 region: CASRTGGIKFSYEQYF. Here the CDR3 DNA reads TGTGCCAGCAGGACAGGGGGCATCAAGTTTTCCTACGAGCAGTACTTC.

The rearrangement links TRBV19 to TRBJ2-5, with 9 bases aligning to TRBD1. This CDR3 region has 13 residues. Germline assignment: CDR1 LNHDA and CDR2 SQIVND (reference sequence). V lost 5 bases to trimming and J lost 7 bases; unmatched junction nucleotides: 5. The CDR3 sequence: CASSSQGAGTQYF. CDR3 DNA: TGTGCCAGTAGTTCACAGGGGGCTGGGACCCAGTACTTC.

The chain carries TRBV5-4 and TRBJ2-2, with TRBD1 matching over 10 bases. The CDR3 has 16 amino acids. The trim removed 4 bases at V and 4 bases at J, leaving 7 bases unmatched. Germline CDR1 is SGHNT and CDR2 is YYREEE (reference sequence). CDR3 residues: CASSPFRDRGTGELFF. DNA for the CDR3: TGTGCCAGCAGCCCTTTCCGGGACAGGGGCACCGGGGAGCTGTTTTTT.

This chain links TRBV5-1 with TRBJ2-7, with TRBD1 identical over 10 bases. Losses at the gene ends were 0 bases for V and 3 bases for J; bases not matched to a gene: 0. There are 14 residues in the CDR3. From germline, CDR1 is SGHRS and CDR2 YFSETQ. The CDR3 nucleotides are TGCGCCAGCAGCTTGGGGACAGGGGGCTACGAGCAGTACTTC. It translates to CASSLGTGGYEQYF.

This clone has only one observation. V usage is TRBV28 and J usage is TRBJ2-3, with 9 nucleotides matching TRBD2. V shed 3 bases and J 1 base; nucleotides not matched to a gene: 11. CDR3 size: 18 residues. CDR1 is MDHEN, CDR2 SYDVKM, per germline. CDR3 amino acids: CASSFPRLAAGGTDTQYF. CDR3 nucleotides: TGTGCCAGCAGTTTCCCGAGACTAGCGGCCGGCGGCACAGATACGCAGTATTTT.

A few counts support this clone. The rearrangement links TRBV29-1 to TRBJ2-7, with D tentatively TRBD1 (5 bases). Trimming removed 4 bases from V and 5 bases from J, with 12 bases in between. The CDR3 runs to 12 residues. The germline gives CDR1 SQVTM, CDR2 ANQGSEA. The CDR3 spells CSVGAGSHEQYF. The CDR3 DNA follows: TGCAGCGTTGGGGCAGGGTCCCACGAGCAGTACTTC.

The chain combines TRBV7-9 with TRBJ1-4, with 7 bases fitting TRBD1. The ends lost 3 bases at V and 8 bases at J; junction bases unmatched: 12. This CDR3 region has 16 residues. Looked up from germline, CDR1 is SEHNR and CDR2 is FQNEAQ (reference sequence). The chain's CDR3 is CASSFPRTGGGEKLFF. CDR3 nucleotide sequence: TGTGCCAGCAGCTTTCCCAGGACAGGCGGTGGGGAAAAACTGTTTTTT. Together with reference TRBV7-9 and TRBJ1-4, the CDR3 gives the full variable domain: DTGVSQNPRHKITKRGQNVTFRCDPISEHNRLYWYRQTLGQGPEFLTYFQNEAQLEKSRLLSDRFSAERPKGSFSTLEIQRTEQGDSAMYLCASSFPRTGGGEKLFFGSGTQLSVL.

This chain uses TRBV28 with TRBJ1-4, with 7 bases matching TRBD1. J gave up 5 bases and V 10 bases, and 13 bases lay outside the gene matches. Germline V gene lookup returns CDR1 MDHEN and CDR2 SYDVKM. The CDR3 spans 15 residues. CDR3 region: CATVLSDRRNEKLFF. CDR3 DNA: TGTGCCACCGTTCTGTCGGACAGGCGAAATGAAAAACTGTTTTTT.